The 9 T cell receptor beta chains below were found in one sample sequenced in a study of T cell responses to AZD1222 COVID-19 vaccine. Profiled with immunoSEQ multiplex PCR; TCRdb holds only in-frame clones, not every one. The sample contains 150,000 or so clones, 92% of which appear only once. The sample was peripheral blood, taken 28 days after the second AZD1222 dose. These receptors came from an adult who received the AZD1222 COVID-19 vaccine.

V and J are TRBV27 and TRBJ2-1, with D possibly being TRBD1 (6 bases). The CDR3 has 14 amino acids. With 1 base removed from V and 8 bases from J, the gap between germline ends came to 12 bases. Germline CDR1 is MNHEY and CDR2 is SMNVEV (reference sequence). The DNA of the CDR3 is TGTGCCAGCAGTTTATTGGGGGCTTCCTATGAGCAGTTCTTC. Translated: CASSLLGASYEQFF.

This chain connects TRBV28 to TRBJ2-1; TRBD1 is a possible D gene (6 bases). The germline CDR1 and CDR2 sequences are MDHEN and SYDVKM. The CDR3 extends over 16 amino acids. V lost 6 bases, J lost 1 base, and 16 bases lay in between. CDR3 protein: CASSPLWTVSYNEQFF. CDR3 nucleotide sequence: TGTGCCAGCAGCCCCCTATGGACAGTTTCCTACAATGAGCAGTTCTTC. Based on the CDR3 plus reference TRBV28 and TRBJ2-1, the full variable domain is DVKVTQSSRYLVKRTGEKVFLECVQDMDHENMFWYRQDPGLGLRLIYFSYDVKMKEKGDIPEGYSVSREKKERFSLILESASTNQTSMYLCASSPLWTVSYNEQFFGPGTRLTVL.

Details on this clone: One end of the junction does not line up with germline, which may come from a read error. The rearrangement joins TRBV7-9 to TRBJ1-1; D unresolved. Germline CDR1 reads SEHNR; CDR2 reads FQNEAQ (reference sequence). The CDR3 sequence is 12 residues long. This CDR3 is CASSLVGGQEEF. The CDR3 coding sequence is TGTGCCAGCAGCTTAGTCGGCGGTCAAGAGGAGTTT.

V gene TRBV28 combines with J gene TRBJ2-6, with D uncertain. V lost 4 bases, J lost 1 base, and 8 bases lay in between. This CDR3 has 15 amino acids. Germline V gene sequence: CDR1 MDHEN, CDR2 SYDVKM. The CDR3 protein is CASSSRRSGANVLTF. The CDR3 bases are TGTGCCAGCAGTTCTAGGCGATCTGGGGCCAACGTCCTGACTTTC. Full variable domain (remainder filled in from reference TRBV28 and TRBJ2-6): DVKVTQSSRYLVKRTGEKVFLECVQDMDHENMFWYRQDPGLGLRLIYFSYDVKMKEKGDIPEGYSVSREKKERFSLILESASTNQTSMYLCASSSRRSGANVLTFGAGSRLTVL.

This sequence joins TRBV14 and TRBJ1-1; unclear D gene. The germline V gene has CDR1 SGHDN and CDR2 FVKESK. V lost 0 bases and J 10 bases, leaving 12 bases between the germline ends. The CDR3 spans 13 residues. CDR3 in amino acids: CASSQDYYRVAFF. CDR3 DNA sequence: TGTGCCAGCAGCCAAGACTATTATCGGGTAGCTTTCTTT.

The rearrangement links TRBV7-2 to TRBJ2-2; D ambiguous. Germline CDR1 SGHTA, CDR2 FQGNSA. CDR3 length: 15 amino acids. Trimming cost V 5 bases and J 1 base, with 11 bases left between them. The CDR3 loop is CASSPLTGNTGELFF. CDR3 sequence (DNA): TGTGCCAGCAGCCCCCTTACGGGGAACACCGGGGAGCTGTTTTTT. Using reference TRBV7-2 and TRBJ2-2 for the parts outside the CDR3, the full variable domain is GAGVSQSPSNKVTEKGKDVELRCDPISGHTALYWYRQSLGQGLEFLIYFQGNSAPDKSGLPSDRFSAERTGGSVSTLTIQRTQQEDSAVYLCASSPLTGNTGELFFGEGSRLTVL.

CDR3 residues: CASSPMGGPLGYTF. DNA for the CDR3: TGTGCCAGCAGTCCCATGGGTGGCCCCCTTGGCTACACCTTC. The J gene is TRBJ1-2, the V gene TRBV27, with D unclear. Germline lookup yields CDR1 MNHEY and CDR2 SMNVEV (reference sequence). The CDR3 sequence is 14 residues long. The ends were cut back, 5 bases at V and 7 bases at J, with 17 bases in the middle.

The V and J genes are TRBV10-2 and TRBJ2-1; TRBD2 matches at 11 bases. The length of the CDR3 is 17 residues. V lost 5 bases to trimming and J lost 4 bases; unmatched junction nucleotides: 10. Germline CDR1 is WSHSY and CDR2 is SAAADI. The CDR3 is CASSWNTGTSGYNEQFF. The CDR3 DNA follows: TGCGCCAGCAGTTGGAATACGGGGACTAGCGGTTACAATGAGCAGTTCTTC.

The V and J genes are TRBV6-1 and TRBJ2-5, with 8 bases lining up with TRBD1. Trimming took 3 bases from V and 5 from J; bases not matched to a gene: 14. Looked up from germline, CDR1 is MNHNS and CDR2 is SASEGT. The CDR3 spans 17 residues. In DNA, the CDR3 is TGTGCCAGCAGTGAGGGGTGGGGACAGGCCGATTGGGAGACCCAGTACTTC. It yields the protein CASSEGWGQADWETQYF.